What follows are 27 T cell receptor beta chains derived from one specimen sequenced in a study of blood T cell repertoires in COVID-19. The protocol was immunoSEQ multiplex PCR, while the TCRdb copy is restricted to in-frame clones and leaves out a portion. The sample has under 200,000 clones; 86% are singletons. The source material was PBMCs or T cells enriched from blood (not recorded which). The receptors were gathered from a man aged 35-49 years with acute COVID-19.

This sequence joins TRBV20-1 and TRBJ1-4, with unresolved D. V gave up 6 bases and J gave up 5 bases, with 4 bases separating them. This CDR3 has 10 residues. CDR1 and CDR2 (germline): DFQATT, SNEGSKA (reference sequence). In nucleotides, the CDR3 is TGCAGTGCCAGGAATGAAAAACTGTTTTTT. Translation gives CSARNEKLFF.

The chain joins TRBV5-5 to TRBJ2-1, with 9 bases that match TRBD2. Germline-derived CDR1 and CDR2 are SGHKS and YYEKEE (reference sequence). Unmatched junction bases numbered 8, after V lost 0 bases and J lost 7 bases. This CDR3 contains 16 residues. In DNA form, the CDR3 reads TGTGCCAGCAGCTTGGGACTAGCGGAAAACCTGAATGAGCAGTTCTTC. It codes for CASSLGLAENLNEQFF.

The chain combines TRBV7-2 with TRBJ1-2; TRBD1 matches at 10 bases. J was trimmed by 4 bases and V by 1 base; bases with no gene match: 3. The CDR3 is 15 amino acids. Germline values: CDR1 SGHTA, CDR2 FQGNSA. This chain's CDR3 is CASSLGQGAGYGYTF. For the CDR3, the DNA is TGTGCCAGCAGCTTAGGACAGGGGGCCGGCTATGGCTACACCTTC.

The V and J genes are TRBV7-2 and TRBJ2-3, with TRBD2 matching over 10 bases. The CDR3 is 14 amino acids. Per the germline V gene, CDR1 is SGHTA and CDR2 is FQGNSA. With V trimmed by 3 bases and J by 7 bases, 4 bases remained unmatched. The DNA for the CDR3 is TGTGCCAGCAGCTTCAAGGGACTAGCGCATACGCAGTATTTT. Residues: CASSFKGLAHTQYF. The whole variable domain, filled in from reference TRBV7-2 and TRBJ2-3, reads GAGVSQSPSNKVTEKGKDVELRCDPISGHTALYWYRQSLGQGLEFLIYFQGNSAPDKSGLPSDRFSAERTGGSVSTLTIQRTQQEDSAVYLCASSFKGLAHTQYFGPGTRLTVL.

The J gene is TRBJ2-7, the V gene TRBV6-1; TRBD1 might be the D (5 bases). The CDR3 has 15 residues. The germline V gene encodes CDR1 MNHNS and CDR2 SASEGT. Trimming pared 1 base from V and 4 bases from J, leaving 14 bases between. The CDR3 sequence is CASSEGAGFVYEQYF. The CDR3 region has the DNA TGTGCCAGCAGTGAAGGGGCAGGGTTTGTGTACGAGCAGTACTTC.

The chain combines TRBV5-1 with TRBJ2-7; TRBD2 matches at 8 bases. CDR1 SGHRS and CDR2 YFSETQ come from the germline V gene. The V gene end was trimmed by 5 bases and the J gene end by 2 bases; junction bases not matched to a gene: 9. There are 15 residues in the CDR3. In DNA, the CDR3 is TGCGCCAGCAGGACTACTAGCGGAGGACCCTACGAGCAGTACTTC. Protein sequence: CASRTTSGGPYEQYF.

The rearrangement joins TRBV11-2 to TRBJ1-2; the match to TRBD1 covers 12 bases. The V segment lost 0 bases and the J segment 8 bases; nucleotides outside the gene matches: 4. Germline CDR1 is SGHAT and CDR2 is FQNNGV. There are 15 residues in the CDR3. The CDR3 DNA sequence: TGTGCCAGCAGCTTAGATGGGACAGGGGGCATGGGCTACACCTTC. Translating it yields CASSLDGTGGMGYTF.

The CDR3 loop is CASSLADRGNQPQHF. The CDR3 DNA is TGTGCCAGCAGCTTGGCCGACAGGGGCAATCAGCCCCAGCATTTT. The chain uses TRBV5-5 and TRBJ1-5; 7 bases agree with TRBD1. This CDR3 comprises 15 residues. Germline trimming cut 0 bases from V and 2 bases from J; bases unmatched to any gene: 2. The germline V gene encodes CDR1 SGHKS and CDR2 YYEKEE (reference sequence). Based on the CDR3 plus reference TRBV5-5 and TRBJ1-5, the full variable domain is DAGVTQSPTHLIKTRGQQVTLRCSPISGHKSVSWYQQVLGQGPQFIFQYYEKEERGRGNFPDRFSARQFPNYSSELNVNALLLGDSALYLCASSLADRGNQPQHFGDGTRLSIL.

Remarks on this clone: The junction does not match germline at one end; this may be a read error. The CDR3 nucleotides are TGTGCCAGCCGCTTCCAGGGCGCCGGGGAGCTGTTTTTT. Its translation: CASRFQGAGELFF. The chain links TRBV7-9 to TRBJ2-2; TRBD1 might be the D (5 bases). The CDR3 totals 13 residues. Per the germline V gene, CDR1 is SEHNR and CDR2 is FQNEAQ (reference sequence).

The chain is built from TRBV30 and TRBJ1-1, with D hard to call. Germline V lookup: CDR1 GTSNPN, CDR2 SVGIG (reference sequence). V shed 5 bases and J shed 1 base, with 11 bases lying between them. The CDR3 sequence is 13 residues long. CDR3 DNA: TGTGCCTGGGAAGGACTGGGGAACACTGAAGCTTTCTTT. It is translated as CAWEGLGNTEAFF.

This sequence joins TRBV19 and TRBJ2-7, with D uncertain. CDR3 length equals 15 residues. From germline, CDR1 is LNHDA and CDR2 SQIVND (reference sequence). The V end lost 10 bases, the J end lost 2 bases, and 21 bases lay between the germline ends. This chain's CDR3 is CAISPGWRLAYEQYF. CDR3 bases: TGTGCCATTTCCCCCGGGTGGCGCCTTGCCTACGAGCAGTACTTC.

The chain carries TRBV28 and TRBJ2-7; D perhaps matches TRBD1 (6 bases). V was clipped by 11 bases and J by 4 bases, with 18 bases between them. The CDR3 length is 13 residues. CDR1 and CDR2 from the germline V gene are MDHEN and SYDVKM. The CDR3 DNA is TGTGCCTCCCAGGGACATCTGCGGTACGAGCAGTACTTC. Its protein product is CASQGHLRYEQYF.

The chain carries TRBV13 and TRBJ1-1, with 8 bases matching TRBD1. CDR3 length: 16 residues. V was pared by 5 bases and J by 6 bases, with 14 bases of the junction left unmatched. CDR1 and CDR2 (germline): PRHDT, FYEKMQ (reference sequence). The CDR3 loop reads CASSPGTGGVGAEAFF. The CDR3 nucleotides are TGTGCCAGCAGCCCGGGGACAGGTGGAGTTGGCGCTGAAGCTTTCTTT.

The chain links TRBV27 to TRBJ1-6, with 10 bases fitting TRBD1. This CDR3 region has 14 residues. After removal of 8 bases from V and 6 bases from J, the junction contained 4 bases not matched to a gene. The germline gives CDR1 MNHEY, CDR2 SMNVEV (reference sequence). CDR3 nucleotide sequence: TGTGCCAGCGCCCGGGACAGGGGTAATTCACCCCTCCACTTT. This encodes CASARDRGNSPLHF.

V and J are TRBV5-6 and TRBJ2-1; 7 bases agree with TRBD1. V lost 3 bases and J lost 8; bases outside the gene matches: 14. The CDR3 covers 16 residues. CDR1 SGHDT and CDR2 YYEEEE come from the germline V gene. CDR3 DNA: TGTGCCAGCAGCTCACATTTCGACAGGGCTGAGGATGAGCAGTTCTTC. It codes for CASSSHFDRAEDEQFF.

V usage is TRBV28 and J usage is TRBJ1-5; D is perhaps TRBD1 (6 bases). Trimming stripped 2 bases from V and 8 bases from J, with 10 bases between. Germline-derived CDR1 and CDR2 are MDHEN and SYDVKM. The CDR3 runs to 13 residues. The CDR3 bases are TGTGCCAGCAGTTTAGGGGGGGGCAAGCCCCAGCATTTT. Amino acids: CASSLGGGKPQHF.

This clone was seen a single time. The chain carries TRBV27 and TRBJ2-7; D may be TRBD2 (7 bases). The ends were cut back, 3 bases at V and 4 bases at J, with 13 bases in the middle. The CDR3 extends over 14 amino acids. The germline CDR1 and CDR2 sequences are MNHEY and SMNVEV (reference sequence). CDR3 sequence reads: CASSFYGGRYEQYF. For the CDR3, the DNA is TGTGCCAGCAGTTTTTACGGGGGGCGGTACGAGCAGTACTTC.

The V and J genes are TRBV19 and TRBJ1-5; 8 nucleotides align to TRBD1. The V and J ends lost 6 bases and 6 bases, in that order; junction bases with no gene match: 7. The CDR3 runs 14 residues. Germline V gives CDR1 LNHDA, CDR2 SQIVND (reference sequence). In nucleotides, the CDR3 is TGTGCCAGTAGGACGGACAGGGATTTTCAGCCCCAGCATTTT. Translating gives CASRTDRDFQPQHF.

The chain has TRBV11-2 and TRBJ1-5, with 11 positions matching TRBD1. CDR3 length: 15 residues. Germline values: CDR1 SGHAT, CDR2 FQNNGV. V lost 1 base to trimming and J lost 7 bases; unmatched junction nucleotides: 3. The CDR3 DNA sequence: TGTGCCAGCAGCTTAGGGACAGGGGGCGCCCAGCCCCAGCATTTT. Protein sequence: CASSLGTGGAQPQHF.

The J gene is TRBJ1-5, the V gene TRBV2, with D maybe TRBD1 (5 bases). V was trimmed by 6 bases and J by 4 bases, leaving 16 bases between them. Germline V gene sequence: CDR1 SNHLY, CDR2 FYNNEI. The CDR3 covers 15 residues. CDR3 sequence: CASRLSRASNQPQHF. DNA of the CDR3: TGTGCCAGCAGGCTAAGCAGGGCGTCGAATCAGCCCCAGCATTTT.

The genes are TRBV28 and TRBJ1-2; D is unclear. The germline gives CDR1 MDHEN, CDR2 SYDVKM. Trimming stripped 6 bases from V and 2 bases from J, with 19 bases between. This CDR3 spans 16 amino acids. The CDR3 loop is CASRTDRTGMNYGYTF. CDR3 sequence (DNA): TGTGCCAGCAGAACCGATAGGACGGGGATGAACTATGGCTACACCTTC.

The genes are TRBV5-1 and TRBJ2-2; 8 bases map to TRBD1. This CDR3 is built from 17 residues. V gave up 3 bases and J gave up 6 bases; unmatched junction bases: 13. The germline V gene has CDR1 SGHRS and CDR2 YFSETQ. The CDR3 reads CASSSWDRWIDAGELFF. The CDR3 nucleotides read TGCGCCAGCAGCTCCTGGGACAGGTGGATAGATGCCGGGGAGCTGTTTTTT.

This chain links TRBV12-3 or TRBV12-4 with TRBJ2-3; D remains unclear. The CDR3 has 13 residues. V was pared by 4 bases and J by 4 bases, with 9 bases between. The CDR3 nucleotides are TGTGCCAGCAGTTCGGATCAGGCAGATACGCAGTATTTT. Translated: CASSSDQADTQYF.

CDR3: CASSLALQGGFYEQYF. The CDR3 bases are TGTGCCAGCAGCTTGGCCCTCCAGGGTGGTTTCTACGAGCAGTACTTC. The chain is built from TRBV5-4 and TRBJ2-7; possibly TRBD1 for D (5 bases). The CDR3 is 16 amino acids. The ends were cut back, 0 bases at V and 3 bases at J, with 16 bases in the middle. Germline V gene lookup returns CDR1 SGHNT and CDR2 YYREEE (reference sequence).

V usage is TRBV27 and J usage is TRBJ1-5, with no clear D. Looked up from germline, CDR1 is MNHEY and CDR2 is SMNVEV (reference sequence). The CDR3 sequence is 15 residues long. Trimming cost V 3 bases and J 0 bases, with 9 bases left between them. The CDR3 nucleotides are TGTGCCAGCAGTTTTGCGGAAGATAGCAATCAGCCCCAGCATTTT. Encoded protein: CASSFAEDSNQPQHF.

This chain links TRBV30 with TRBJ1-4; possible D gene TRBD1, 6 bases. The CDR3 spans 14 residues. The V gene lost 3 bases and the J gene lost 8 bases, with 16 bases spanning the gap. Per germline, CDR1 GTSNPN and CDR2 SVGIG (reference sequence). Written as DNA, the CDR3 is TGTGCCTGGAGACGGGCAGGGGCTAGGGAAAAACTGTTTTTT. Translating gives CAWRRAGAREKLFF.

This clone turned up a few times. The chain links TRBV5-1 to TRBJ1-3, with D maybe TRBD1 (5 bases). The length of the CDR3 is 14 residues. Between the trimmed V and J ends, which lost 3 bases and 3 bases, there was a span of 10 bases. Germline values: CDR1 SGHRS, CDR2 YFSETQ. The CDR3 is CASSSQTGGNTIYF. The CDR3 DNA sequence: TGCGCCAGCAGCTCGCAAACAGGTGGAAACACCATATATTTT.